The subject of this entry is one T cell receptor (beta chain). These data originate in a study of technical replicates of blood from a handful of donors. The protocol was immunoSEQ multiplex PCR, while the TCRdb copy is restricted to in-frame clones and leaves out a portion. The data contain 60,000 to 85,000 clones, around 90% of them singletons. This CDR3 has 16 residues. Per the germline V gene, CDR1 is SGHNT and CDR2 is YENEEA. V lost 1 base, J lost 1 base, and 6 bases stayed unmatched. This sequence originates from a human donor in good health. J is TRBJ2-7 and V is TRBV11-3, with TRBD2 matching 8 bases. The sequencing sample was made of T cells isolated from PBMCs. CDR3 loop: CASSLGLAFLSYEQYF. The CDR3 nucleotides read TGTGCCAGCAGCTTAGGACTAGCGTTTCTTTCCTACGAGCAGTACTTC.